A single sample gave rise to the 17 T cell receptor beta chains below, sequenced in a study of long-term antiretroviral therapy in people with HIV. Survey-level resolution applied to immunoSEQ assay v3.0. Using immunoSEQ multiplex PCR, the repertoire was profiled, and TCRdb retains in-frame clones only, with some absent. The data contain about 12,000 clones, roughly 80% of them singletons. Source: unsorted PBMCs, taken 0.8 years before starting antiretroviral therapy. The receptor source for this set is a woman in her 40s with HIV.

The chain carries TRBV6-5 and TRBJ1-1, with D hard to call. CDR1 and CDR2 (germline): MNHEY, SVGAGI. The V gene lost 8 bases and the J gene lost 1 base, with 8 bases spanning the gap. This CDR3 spans 12 amino acids. The CDR3 here is CASARSNTEAFF. For the CDR3, the DNA is TGTGCCAGCGCCAGATCGAACACTGAAGCTTTCTTT.

This chain links TRBV2 with TRBJ2-4; D is perhaps TRBD2 (5 bases). The V gene's germline CDR1 is SNHLY and CDR2 FYNNEI. V shed 7 bases and J shed 2 bases, with 18 bases lying between them. The CDR3 is made up of 16 amino acids. The CDR3 bases are TGTGCCAGCAAAGAAGGCGGGCGCCCCTCCAAAAACATTCAGTACTTC. Protein: CASKEGGRPSKNIQYF.

This chain uses TRBV6-5 with TRBJ1-1; D gene unclear. The length of the CDR3 is 15 residues. Germline lookup yields CDR1 MNHEY and CDR2 SVGAGI. V gave up 0 bases and J gave up 0 bases, with 8 bases separating them. CDR3 protein: CASSYSGRMNTEAFF. The CDR3 nucleotides are TGTGCCAGCAGTTACTCGGGCCGGATGAACACTGAAGCTTTCTTT.

The genes are TRBV29-1 and TRBJ2-1; 10 nucleotides align to TRBD2. The V gene's germline CDR1 is SQVTM and CDR2 ANQGSEA. The length of the CDR3 is 14 residues. The V gene end was trimmed by 7 bases and the J gene end by 9 bases; junction bases not matched to a gene: 12. This CDR3 reads CSARIAGGGGEQFF. CDR3 coding DNA: TGCAGCGCCAGGATAGCGGGAGGTGGGGGTGAGCAGTTCTTC.

V and J are TRBV9 and TRBJ2-2; D is unresolved. This CDR3 comprises 15 residues. Trimming stripped 0 bases from V and 7 bases from J, with 13 bases between. Germline V gene sequence: CDR1 SGDLS, CDR2 YYNGEE. The CDR3: CASSVGVEVYGELFF. The CDR3 DNA reads as TGTGCCAGCAGCGTAGGTGTTGAGGTTTACGGGGAGCTGTTTTTT. Looking up the rest from reference TRBV9 and TRBJ2-2 gives the full variable domain: DSGVTQTPKHLITATGQRVTLRCSPRSGDLSVYWYQQSLDQGLQFLIQYYNGEERAKGNILERFSAQQFPDLHSELNLSSLELGDSALYFCASSVGVEVYGELFFGEGSRLTVL.

The V call is TRBV15, the J call TRBJ1-1; TRBD1 agrees at 9 bases. Germline V CDR1 and CDR2: LNHNV, YYDKDF (reference sequence). CDR3 length equals 15 residues. Trimming at V came to 1 base and at J to 11 bases, leaving 11 bases not matched to a gene. The CDR3 DNA reads TGTGCCACCAGCAGAGTTCGACAGGGGGAAGAGAGGGCTTTCTTT. This codes for CATSRVRQGEERAFF.

V usage is TRBV4-3 and J usage is TRBJ1-2; maybe TRBD1 (5 bases). This CDR3 spans 16 amino acids. Trimming removed 0 bases at V and 2 bases at J, with 13 bases between. Germline lookup yields CDR1 LGHNA and CDR2 YSLEER. The CDR3 sequence is CASSQESVGGNYGYTF. The CDR3 DNA sequence: TGCGCCAGCAGCCAAGAAAGTGTCGGGGGGAACTATGGCTACACCTTC.

The J gene is TRBJ1-2, the V gene TRBV28, with unresolved D. Germline-derived CDR1 and CDR2 are MDHEN and SYDVKM. V shed 3 bases and J shed 1 base, with 15 bases lying between them. This CDR3 comprises 16 residues. The CDR3 sequence: CASSFISSEVNYGYTF. CDR3 DNA: TGTGCCAGCAGTTTTATCAGTTCGGAGGTTAACTATGGCTACACCTTC.

The chain joins TRBV18 to TRBJ2-5; 11 nucleotides align to TRBD1. With V trimmed by 3 bases and J by 9 bases, 9 bases remained unmatched. The CDR3 totals 15 residues. Germline CDR1 reads KGHSH; CDR2 reads LQKENI. The CDR3 reads CASSPSGQGAVAQYF. As DNA, the CDR3 is TGTGCCAGCTCACCCAGCGGACAGGGGGCAGTGGCCCAGTACTTC.

This clone has only one observation. V is TRBV7-2 and J is TRBJ2-1, with D possibly being TRBD2 (6 bases). CDR1 SGHTA and CDR2 FQGNSA come from the germline V gene. The V gene lost 1 base and the J gene lost 0 bases, with 7 bases spanning the gap. The length of the CDR3 is 15 residues. The DNA for the CDR3 is TGTGCCAGCAGCTTAGATAGCGGCTCCTACAATGAGCAGTTCTTC. Translated, it gives CASSLDSGSYNEQFF. Together with reference TRBV7-2 and TRBJ2-1, the CDR3 gives the full variable domain: GAGVSQSPSNKVTEKGKDVELRCDPISGHTALYWYRQSLGQGLEFLIYFQGNSAPDKSGLPSDRFSAERTGGSVSTLTIQRTQQEDSAVYLCASSLDSGSYNEQFFGPGTRLTVL.

This clone was seen just once. The V call is TRBV7-2, the J call TRBJ2-7; perhaps TRBD2 as D (5 bases). The CDR3 totals 15 residues. Trimming cost V 0 bases and J 5 bases, with 14 bases left between them. CDR1 and CDR2 from the germline V gene are SGHTA and FQGNSA. The CDR3 protein is CASSLALASYDEQYF. CDR3 bases: TGTGCCAGCAGCTTAGCGCTGGCTAGCTACGACGAGCAGTACTTC. Looking up the rest from reference TRBV7-2 and TRBJ2-7 gives the full variable domain: GAGVSQSPSNKVTEKGKDVELRCDPISGHTALYWYRQSLGQGLEFLIYFQGNSAPDKSGLPSDRFSAERTGGSVSTLTIQRTQQEDSAVYLCASSLALASYDEQYFGPGTRLTVT.

The chain combines TRBV1 with TRBJ1-2. TRBV1 is given as a pseudogene. This CDR3 contains 16 residues. The CDR3 loop reads CTSSRHRLRKTYGYTF. The CDR3 DNA sequence: TGCACCAGCAGTCGTCACCGTTTGCGAAAGACCTATGGCTACACCTTC.

The genes are TRBV5-4 and TRBJ2-6; the D gene is possibly TRBD2 (6 bases). The CDR3 loop spans 14 amino acids. Deletions cut 3 bases from V and 4 bases from J, with 8 bases between. CDR1 and CDR2 from the germline V gene are SGHNT and YYREEE (reference sequence). The CDR3 nucleotides read TGTGCCAGCAGCTCGGGGAGGGGGGCCAACGTCCTGACTTTC. Translating gives CASSSGRGANVLTF.

This chain uses TRBV7-9 with TRBJ2-3, with 10 bases aligning to TRBD2. The CDR3 loop spans 16 amino acids. J gave up 5 bases and V 2 bases, and 7 bases lay outside the gene matches. Germline V gene lookup returns CDR1 SEHNR and CDR2 FQNEAQ (reference sequence). For the CDR3, the DNA is TGTGCCAGCAGCTTACCTAGCGGGAGTCGTGTAGATACGCAGTATTTT. Amino acid sequence: CASSLPSGSRVDTQYF.

The rearrangement joins TRBV9 to TRBJ2-7; 9 nucleotides align to TRBD2. This CDR3 is built from 15 residues. V shed 3 bases, J shed 4 bases, and the junction held 8 bases outside the gene matches. Germline V CDR1 and CDR2: SGDLS, YYNGEE. The chain's CDR3 is CASSGSSGSDYEQYF. The CDR3 DNA is TGTGCCAGCAGCGGGAGTAGCGGGAGTGATTACGAGCAGTACTTC.

The chain employs TRBV2 and TRBJ2-7, with 9 positions matching TRBD1. Germline V gives CDR1 SNHLY, CDR2 FYNNEI. The J segment lost 4 bases and the V segment lost 7 bases, leaving 14 bases of the junction unmatched. The CDR3 runs to 16 residues. CDR3 sequence reads: CASTPGWTGVRYEQYF. The CDR3 DNA reads TGTGCCAGCACCCCAGGATGGACAGGGGTACGGTACGAGCAGTACTTC.

This chain connects TRBV9 to TRBJ2-3; 9 bases fit TRBD2. The CDR3 spans 14 residues. The J segment lost 4 bases and the V segment lost 3 bases, leaving 3 bases of the junction unmatched. Germline V gene lookup returns CDR1 SGDLS and CDR2 YYNGEE. The CDR3: CASSETSGPDTQYF. The CDR3 nucleotides read TGTGCCAGCAGCGAGACTAGCGGTCCAGATACGCAGTATTTT. The entire variable domain, with the rest obtained from reference TRBV9 and TRBJ2-3, is as follows: DSGVTQTPKHLITATGQRVTLRCSPRSGDLSVYWYQQSLDQGLQFLIQYYNGEERAKGNILERFSAQQFPDLHSELNLSSLELGDSALYFCASSETSGPDTQYFGPGTRLTVL.